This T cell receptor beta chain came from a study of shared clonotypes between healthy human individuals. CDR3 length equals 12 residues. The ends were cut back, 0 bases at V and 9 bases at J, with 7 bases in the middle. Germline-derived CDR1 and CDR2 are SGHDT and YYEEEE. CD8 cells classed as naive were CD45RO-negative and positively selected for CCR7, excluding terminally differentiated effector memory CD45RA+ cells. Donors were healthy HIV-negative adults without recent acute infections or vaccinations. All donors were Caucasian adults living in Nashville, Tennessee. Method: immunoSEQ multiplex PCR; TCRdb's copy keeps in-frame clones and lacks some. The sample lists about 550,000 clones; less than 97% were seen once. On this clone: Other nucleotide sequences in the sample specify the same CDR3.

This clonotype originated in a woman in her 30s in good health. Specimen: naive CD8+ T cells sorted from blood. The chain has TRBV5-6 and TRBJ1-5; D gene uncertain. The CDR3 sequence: CASSLGEWPQHF. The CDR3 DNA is TGTGCCAGCAGCTTGGGAGAATGGCCCCAGCATTTT.